This T cell receptor (beta chain) originates from a study of T cell changes during pregnancy in multiple sclerosis. The trim removed 6 bases at V and 3 bases at J, leaving 5 bases unmatched. The CDR3 is 13 amino acids. Per germline, CDR1 MDHEN and CDR2 SYDVKM. Method: immunoSEQ multiplex PCR; TCRdb's copy keeps in-frame clones and lacks some. This table holds fewer than 50,000 clones, 90% to 95% found once. This chain joins TRBV28 and TRBJ2-7; 7 positions match TRBD1. The sequencing used CD8+ T cells from peripheral blood mononuclear cells, collected before pregnancy. The receptor was isolated from a female donor with multiple sclerosis, enrolled in a pregnancy study. The CDR3 here is CASSEAGGYEQYF. The CDR3 nucleotides read TGTGCCAGCAGCGAAGCAGGGGGCTACGAGCAGTACTTC.